This TCR beta chain originates from a study of blood T cells in healthy people across ages. With a J-beta primer mix and a sample-barcoded 5' primer, a second PCR ran about 6 to 11 cycles. TCRdb analysed the 5' RACE reads with MiXCR anew, one entry per CDR3 protein. This table has over a million distinct CDR3 sequences, roughly two fifths appearing once. This clonotype was seen a handful of times. The antigen remains unidentified. This CDR3 is built from 16 residues. CDR1 LGHNA and CDR2 YSLEER come from the germline V gene. J gave up 6 bases and V 0 bases, and 3 bases lay outside the gene matches. Overall study results and limits: Since the PBMCs were unsorted, naive and antigen-experienced cells could not be conclusively compared. More naive CD4+ cells and higher diversity were found in long-lived than in aged donors.

V and J are TRBV4-3 and TRBJ2-1; 12 nucleotides align to TRBD1. This clonotype originated in a young woman in good health. Sample: blood. The CDR3 region has the DNA TGCGCCAGCAGCCAAGAGGGGACAGGGGGCTTCAATGAGCAGTTCTTC. Translated: CASSQEGTGGFNEQFF.